The sequence of this T cell receptor beta chain was determined in a study of shared clonotypes between healthy human individuals. Study-level information: Each donor contributed plates that comprised three CD4 naive, three CD4 memory, two CD8 naive and one CD8 memory.

The table came from immunoSEQ multiplex PCR; TCRdb's copy has only in-frame clones and leaves some out. The top ten hold about 0.12% of the sample, which has about 610,000 clones, approximately 96% seen once. This clone was seen just once. No antigen is known for it. Study-wide results and limits: Naive CD4 clonotypes were shared across a handful of donors at around 5%.

Terminally differentiated effector memory CD45RA+ cells were left out of the naive CD8 fraction, which was CD45RO-negative and positively selected for CCR7. J gave up 5 bases and V 0 bases, and 2 bases lay outside the gene matches. Germline CDR1 SGHVS, CDR2 FQNEAQ. This CDR3 contains 14 residues. This sequence originates from a woman in her twenties or thirties in good health. This chain uses TRBV7-8 with TRBJ2-3, with 7 bases lining up with TRBD1. Sequenced input: naive CD8+ T cells sorted from blood. The CDR3 spells CASSLAAGGDTQYF. CDR3 sequence (DNA): TGTGCCAGCAGCTTAGCCGCAGGGGGAGATACGCAGTATTTT.